This entry features one T cell receptor beta chain sequence. Its specificity is unknown. The data are from a study of vaccination and CD4 T cells after COVID-19. Regarding the study as a whole: Analysis of convalescent patients found that 304 of 307 vaccine-specific clones were spike mono-reactive. The study found median SARS-CoV-2-reactive clonotypes rising from about 20 to 38, not significantly.

The V end lost 3 bases, the J end lost 10 bases, and 13 bases lay between the germline ends. This CDR3 comprises 13 residues. CDR1 and CDR2 (germline): LGHDT, YNNKEL (reference sequence). Treatment reported: roughly ten-day PBMC culture with coronavirus spike peptide pools or control peptides (ViraFEST assay). The Oncomine TCR Beta short-read assay sequenced DNA from cultured CD4+ T cells. TCRdb reprocessed the PCR reads via MiXCR and lists one record per CDR3 protein. Of 4,000 or so distinct CDR3 sequences in the sample, roughly a fifth are singletons; the top ten hold about a fifth. The sample comprised CD4+ T cells from blood, cultured in vitro. This chain links TRBV3-1 with TRBJ2-1; no clear D. The TCR sequence derives from a human donor who had recovered from COVID-19. CDR3 protein: CASSQILGSEQFF. In DNA form, the CDR3 reads TGTGCCAGCAGCCAGATCTTGGGCTCGGAGCAGTTCTTC.